Presented here are 26 T cell receptor beta chains from one specimen sequenced in a study of T cell responses to AZD1222 COVID-19 vaccine. Measured with immunoSEQ multiplex PCR; TCRdb has only the in-frame clones, and not every one. Of about 130,000 clones in the sample, more than 75% are singletons; the top ten hold around 1%. Sequencing used peripheral blood, obtained 28 days after the second AZD1222 dose. These receptors were taken from an adult who received the AZD1222 COVID-19 vaccine.

The chain is built from TRBV28 and TRBJ1-3; D is unclear. The CDR3 sequence is 14 residues long. Trimming removed 4 bases from V and 8 bases from J, with 15 bases in between. Germline CDR1 reads MDHEN; CDR2 reads SYDVKM. This CDR3 is CASSSWTVRDTIYF. The CDR3 nucleotides are TGTGCCAGCAGTTCTTGGACCGTAAGGGACACCATATATTTT.

The rearrangement links TRBV30 to TRBJ2-1, with D perhaps TRBD1 (5 bases). The V gene lost 4 bases and the J gene lost 6 bases, with 19 bases spanning the gap. Germline-derived CDR1 and CDR2 are GTSNPN and SVGIG (reference sequence). The CDR3 sequence is 15 residues long. CDR3 nucleotide sequence: TGTGCCTGGAACTCTGGCCAGGGCCAGCTCAATGAGCAGTTCTTC. Translating gives CAWNSGQGQLNEQFF.

The V and J genes are TRBV5-6 and TRBJ2-7; D unclear. This CDR3 spans 13 amino acids. Germline V gives CDR1 SGHDT, CDR2 YYEEEE. Between the trimmed V and J ends, which lost 3 bases and 4 bases, there was a span of 11 bases. The CDR3 DNA sequence: TGTGCCAGCAGCTGGGTTCGTGGGTACGAGCAGTACTTC. The encoded protein is CASSWVRGYEQYF. Full variable domain (missing parts from reference TRBV5-6 and TRBJ2-7): DAGVTQSPTHLIKTRGQQVTLRCSPKSGHDTVSWYQQALGQGPQFIFQYYEEEERQRGNFPDRFSGHQFPNYSSELNVNALLLGDSALYLCASSWVRGYEQYFGPGTRLTVT.

The chain combines TRBV27 with TRBJ1-2; TRBD1 matches at 8 bases. Unmatched junction bases numbered 14, after V lost 0 bases and J lost 5 bases. The CDR3 length is 18 residues. Germline V gene data show CDR1 as MNHEY and CDR2 as SMNVEV (reference sequence). The CDR3, as DNA: TGTGCCAGCAGTTTATCACAGGGGGGAGCCTTAGGGGTATATGGCTACACCTTC. It is translated as CASSLSQGGALGVYGYTF.

The chain uses TRBV2 and TRBJ2-6; D might be TRBD1 (5 bases). Trimming removed 3 bases at V and 2 bases at J, with 11 bases between. This CDR3 has 16 amino acids. Germline CDR1 SNHLY, CDR2 FYNNEI. The CDR3 coding sequence is TGTGCCAGCAGTGAGCAGGGCACCGCTGGGGCCAACGTCCTGACTTTC. Its translation is CASSEQGTAGANVLTF.

This sequence joins TRBV12-3 or TRBV12-4 and TRBJ1-4; D is unresolved. V lost 3 bases and J 0 bases, leaving 2 bases between the germline ends. This CDR3 spans 13 amino acids. The CDR3 nucleotides read TGTGCCAGCAGTTTCGCAACTAATGAAAAACTGTTTTTT. This sequence encodes CASSFATNEKLFF.

The chain employs TRBV19 and TRBJ2-3; 8 bases align to TRBD1. V lost 1 base to trimming and J lost 1 base; unmatched junction nucleotides: 4. CDR3 size: 16 residues. CDR1 is LNHDA and CDR2 is SQIVND in the germline V gene (reference sequence). CDR3 region: CASSIGDRKRTDTQYF. The CDR3 region has the DNA TGTGCCAGTAGTATAGGGGACAGGAAACGCACAGATACGCAGTATTTT.

This chain uses TRBV6-5 with TRBJ1-2; 7 bases agree with TRBD1. Germline CDR1 and CDR2: MNHEY and SVGAGI. The V and J ends lost 11 bases and 2 bases, in that order; junction bases with no gene match: 14. The CDR3 length is 15 residues. The chain's CDR3 is CAVASTGLFNYGYTF. The CDR3 bases are TGTGCCGTAGCGTCGACAGGGCTCTTCAACTATGGCTACACCTTC.

V usage is TRBV13 and J usage is TRBJ1-2, with D perhaps matching TRBD1 (6 bases). This CDR3 region has 12 residues. Trimming removed 5 bases from V and 8 bases from J, with 12 bases in between. CDR1 and CDR2 from the germline V gene are PRHDT and FYEKMQ (reference sequence). Here the CDR3 reads CASSLIGGGYTF. The CDR3 region has the DNA TGTGCCAGCAGCCTTATAGGGGGGGGCTACACCTTC.

The rearrangement uses TRBV15 and TRBJ2-3; D gene unclear. Trimming shortened V by 1 base and J by 3 bases, and 2 bases separated the two germline ends. The germline CDR1 and CDR2 sequences are LNHNV and YYDKDF (reference sequence). This CDR3 spans 12 amino acids. CDR3 protein: CATSRATDTQYF. CDR3 bases: TGTGCCACCAGCAGAGCGACAGATACGCAGTATTTT.

The chain links TRBV19 to TRBJ1-5, with 9 positions matching TRBD1. With V trimmed by 7 bases and J by 5 bases, 9 bases remained unmatched. The CDR3 contains 15 residues. CDR1 is LNHDA, CDR2 SQIVND, per germline (reference sequence). CDR3 region: CASTTGTGWDQPQHF. In DNA form, the CDR3 reads TGTGCCAGTACCACCGGGACAGGGTGGGATCAGCCCCAGCATTTT.

The chain couples TRBV7-9 to TRBJ2-5; no firm D call. Germline V gene data show CDR1 as SEHNR and CDR2 as FQNEAQ (reference sequence). The V gene lost 4 bases and the J gene lost 5 bases, with 14 bases spanning the gap. The CDR3 sequence is 14 residues long. CDR3 region: CASSSHFGSETQYF. The CDR3 nucleotides are TGTGCCAGCAGCTCTCATTTCGGTTCGGAGACCCAGTACTTC.

J is TRBJ1-3 and V is TRBV9; D call uncertain. The CDR3 covers 12 residues. Germline loops: CDR1 SGDLS, CDR2 YYNGEE. Trimming stripped 3 bases from V and 2 bases from J, with 3 bases between. In nucleotides, the CDR3 is TGTGCCAGCAGCGATGCTGGAAACACCATATATTTT. As protein: CASSDAGNTIYF.

The gene calls are TRBV7-9 and TRBJ2-3; 16 bases fit TRBD2. V was clipped by 5 bases and J by 1 base; unmatched bases: 6. Germline V gene sequence: CDR1 SEHNR, CDR2 FQNEAQ (reference sequence). This CDR3 has 18 amino acids. This CDR3 is CASSQGGTSGRGTDTQYF. In DNA, the CDR3 is TGTGCCAGCAGCCAAGGGGGGACTAGCGGGAGGGGCACAGATACGCAGTATTTT.

The V and J genes are TRBV2 and TRBJ1-4; D may be TRBD1 (5 bases). The V and J ends lost 7 bases and 1 base respectively, with 22 bases between them. Germline-derived CDR1 and CDR2 are SNHLY and FYNNEI. The CDR3 sequence is 18 residues long. The CDR3 sequence: CASTPLGTAGVTNEKLFF. CDR3 bases: TGTGCCAGCACCCCATTAGGGACGGCAGGAGTAACTAATGAAAAACTGTTTTTT.

The chain employs TRBV18 and TRBJ1-5, with TRBD1 as a possible D gene (6 bases). This CDR3 is built from 14 residues. Germline lookup yields CDR1 KGHSH and CDR2 LQKENI. V dropped 3 bases and J dropped 6 bases, with 12 bases sitting between them. DNA of the CDR3: TGTGCCAGCTCACCCGGCACAGGGTTTCAGCCCCAGCATTTT. Translation gives CASSPGTGFQPQHF.

The V gene is TRBV28, the J gene TRBJ2-1, with TRBD2 identical over 13 bases. CDR3 length equals 14 residues. Germline CDR1 is MDHEN and CDR2 is SYDVKM. Trimming removed 6 bases from V and 10 bases from J; junction bases left unmatched: 6. The CDR3 DNA is TGTGCCAGCAGCCTGGGACTAGCGGGAACCGAGCAGTTCTTC. Residues: CASSLGLAGTEQFF.

CDR3 DNA sequence: TGTGCCACCAGCAGAGATGAGGGAGGGAATGAAAAACTGTTTTTT. Translated: CATSRDEGGNEKLFF. V usage is TRBV15 and J usage is TRBJ1-4; no definite D call. CDR3 length: 15 residues. Germline lookup yields CDR1 LNHNV and CDR2 YYDKDF (reference sequence). Trimming stripped 0 bases from V and 5 bases from J, with 10 bases between. Variable domain in full (rest from reference TRBV15 and TRBJ1-4): DAMVIQNPRYQVTQFGKPVTLSCSQTLNHNVMYWYQQKSSQAPKLLFHYYDKDFNNEADTPDNFQSRRPNTSFCFLDIRSPGLGDTAMYLCATSRDEGGNEKLFFGSGTQLSVL.

J is TRBJ2-7 and V is TRBV7-9, with 13 positions matching TRBD2. Germline V lookup: CDR1 SEHNR, CDR2 FQNEAQ (reference sequence). V was clipped by 5 bases and J by 5 bases; unmatched bases: 3. CDR3 length: 14 residues. The CDR3 is CASSPGLAGDEQYF. In nucleotides, the CDR3 is TGTGCCAGCAGCCCAGGACTAGCGGGAGACGAGCAGTACTTC.

This chain connects TRBV5-1 to TRBJ2-1; 8 bases are shared with TRBD1. The CDR3 has 16 amino acids. Per germline, CDR1 SGHRS and CDR2 YFSETQ. V lost 3 bases and J lost 3; bases outside the gene matches: 8. The CDR3 region has the DNA TGCGCCAGCAGCTGGATGGACAGGGTCCTCTACAATGAGCAGTTCTTC. It encodes CASSWMDRVLYNEQFF.

This rearrangement joins TRBV7-6 to TRBJ2-4, with TRBD2 as a possible D gene (6 bases). This CDR3 comprises 16 residues. The germline V gene has CDR1 SGHVS and CDR2 FNYEAQ. Trimming pared 1 base from V and 0 bases from J, leaving 10 bases between. The CDR3 here is CASSLGGDGAKNIQYF. Here the CDR3 DNA reads TGTGCCAGCAGCTTAGGGGGGGACGGAGCCAAAAACATTCAGTACTTC.

The rearrangement joins TRBV28 to TRBJ1-3; no firm D call. V was shortened by 8 bases and J by 4 bases, with 6 bases between the two germline ends. Germline CDR1 and CDR2: MDHEN and SYDVKM. This CDR3 comprises 11 residues. The CDR3 loop reads CASGPGNTIYF. The DNA for the CDR3 is TGTGCCAGCGGTCCAGGAAACACCATATATTTT.

The chain employs TRBV15 and TRBJ1-5; 8 bases map to TRBD1. Germline V lookup: CDR1 LNHNV, CDR2 YYDKDF (reference sequence). The CDR3 runs 14 residues. Unmatched junction bases numbered 2, after V lost 1 base and J lost 6 bases. CDR3 amino acids: CATSRGQGAQPQHF. The CDR3 DNA reads TGTGCCACCAGCAGAGGGCAGGGGGCTCAGCCCCAGCATTTT.

V gene TRBV5-6 combines with J gene TRBJ2-1, with D unresolved. Deletions cut 5 bases from V and 8 bases from J, with 20 bases between. The CDR3 totals 15 residues. In germline, CDR1 is SGHDT, CDR2 YYEEEE. In nucleotides, the CDR3 is TGTGCCAGCAGTACCATCCGGGCCGCCTCGTATGAGCAGTTCTTC. Protein sequence: CASSTIRAASYEQFF. The entire variable domain, with the rest obtained from reference TRBV5-6 and TRBJ2-1, is as follows: DAGVTQSPTHLIKTRGQQVTLRCSPKSGHDTVSWYQQALGQGPQFIFQYYEEEERQRGNFPDRFSGHQFPNYSSELNVNALLLGDSALYLCASSTIRAASYEQFFGPGTRLTVL.

The chain couples TRBV2 to TRBJ2-1; D gene uncertain. The CDR3 sequence is 11 residues long. V was shortened by 6 bases and J by 9 bases, with 9 bases between the two germline ends. Per the germline V gene, CDR1 is SNHLY and CDR2 is FYNNEI. In nucleotides, the CDR3 is TGTGCCAGCAGGGGTAATAGTGAGCAGTTCTTC. Translating it yields CASRGNSEQFF.

The rearrangement joins TRBV5-6 to TRBJ2-2; 9 bases agree with TRBD2. This CDR3 spans 16 amino acids. The germline CDR1 and CDR2 sequences are SGHDT and YYEEEE. V was clipped by 4 bases and J by 6 bases; unmatched bases: 10. The CDR3 coding sequence is TGTGCCAGCAGCCCCCCGGCGGGAGGGCCATCCGGGGAGCTGTTTTTT. Translating gives CASSPPAGGPSGELFF.